Below are 22 T cell receptor beta chains sequenced from a single sample in a study of control samples from healthy donors and cancer patients. Clones were sequenced by immunoSEQ multiplex PCR, and TCRdb holds only the in-frame ones, with some missing. Of over 150,000 clones listed, 90% to 95% are singletons. The sample taken for sequencing was PBMCs. The source is a man aged 60 to 75 with colorectal cancer.

This clone occurred once. This chain joins TRBV13 and TRBJ2-7; no clear D gene. The V end lost 5 bases, the J end lost 4 bases, and 6 bases lay between the germline ends. CDR1 is PRHDT and CDR2 is FYEKMQ in the germline V gene (reference sequence). This CDR3 has 11 residues. The CDR3 region is CASSTSYEQYF. The CDR3 nucleotides read TGTGCCAGCAGCACGTCATACGAGCAGTACTTC.

This chain uses TRBV7-9 with TRBJ1-6; no clear D gene. The CDR3 has 14 amino acids. Germline CDR1 reads SEHNR; CDR2 reads FQNEAQ (reference sequence). V was clipped by 10 bases and J by 0 bases, with 10 bases between them. The CDR3 protein is CAIGGSSYNSPLHF. Here the CDR3 DNA reads TGTGCCATAGGTGGGAGCTCCTATAATTCACCCCTCCACTTT.

The rearrangement uses TRBV9 and TRBJ2-7, with 8 bases that match TRBD1. V shed 0 bases, J shed 4 bases, and the junction held 3 bases outside the gene matches. There are 14 residues in the CDR3. The V gene's germline CDR1 is SGDLS and CDR2 YYNGEE. The CDR3: CASSVGTGNYEQYF. The CDR3 bases are TGTGCCAGCAGCGTAGGGACAGGGAATTACGAGCAGTACTTC.

The V call is TRBV27, the J call TRBJ1-1; D remains unclear. CDR1 and CDR2 from the germline V gene are MNHEY and SMNVEV (reference sequence). V was clipped by 0 bases and J by 0 bases, with 8 bases between them. The CDR3 runs to 15 residues. The CDR3 loop reads CASSLSTQVNTEAFF. The CDR3 nucleotides are TGTGCCAGCAGTTTATCGACTCAGGTGAACACTGAAGCTTTCTTT.

The chain links TRBV29-1 to TRBJ2-3; TRBD2 matches at 12 bases. Losses at the gene ends were 0 bases for V and 4 bases for J; bases not matched to a gene: 11. The CDR3 length is 18 residues. From germline, CDR1 is SQVTM and CDR2 ANQGSEA. DNA for the CDR3: TGCAGCGTTGAAGATCCTGCCCTAGCGGGGGGGGGTTCAGATACGCAGTATTTT. This gives the protein CSVEDPALAGGGSDTQYF.

The V call is TRBV12-3 or TRBV12-4, the J call TRBJ2-2; D is perhaps TRBD1 (6 bases). The length of the CDR3 is 13 residues. V gave up 4 bases and J gave up 4 bases, with 7 bases separating them. CDR3 coding DNA: TGTGCCAGCAGTTACAGGGTCACCGGGGAGCTGTTTTTT. It yields the protein CASSYRVTGELFF.

V usage is TRBV5-1 and J usage is TRBJ1-6; D remains unclear. V lost 1 base and J lost 2, with 7 bases in between. In germline, CDR1 is SGHRS, CDR2 YFSETQ. This CDR3 region has 15 residues. CDR3 nucleotide sequence: TGCGCCAGCAGCTTGAGCCAGGCCTATAATTCACCCCTCCACTTT. This translates into CASSLSQAYNSPLHF.

This chain joins TRBV3-1 (or the pseudogene TRBV3-2) and TRBJ2-7; no reliable D call. CDR1 and CDR2 (germline): LGHDT, YNNKEL (reference sequence). The CDR3 runs 14 residues. V lost 5 bases to trimming and J lost 3 bases, with 14 bases between them. The CDR3 sequence is CASSYSYGSYEQYF. In DNA form, the CDR3 reads TGTGCCAGCAGCTACTCTTACGGAAGCTACGAGCAGTACTTC.

The chain couples TRBV24-1 to TRBJ1-5; D may be TRBD1 (6 bases). Germline loops: CDR1 KGHDR, CDR2 SFDVKD. Trimming took off 3 bases at V and 7 bases at J, with 18 bases between the two ends. The CDR3 is made up of 16 amino acids. CDR3 sequence reads: CATSDPDNTGFQPQHF. The CDR3 DNA sequence: TGTGCCACCAGTGATCCAGACAACACAGGGTTCCAGCCCCAGCATTTT.

This rearrangement joins TRBV6-1 to TRBJ2-7; D not resolved. Trimming took off 2 bases at V and 3 bases at J, with 14 bases between the two ends. This CDR3 is 15 amino acids long. The germline CDR1 and CDR2 sequences are MNHNS and SASEGT. In DNA, the CDR3 is TGTGCCAGCAGTGAAAAAGGCCGCTCCGACTACGAGCAGTACTTC. It encodes CASSEKGRSDYEQYF.

The V and J genes are TRBV7-2 and TRBJ2-5; the D is unclear. The ends were cut back, 1 base at V and 0 bases at J, with 3 bases in the middle. The CDR3 is 13 amino acids. The germline V gene has CDR1 SGHTA and CDR2 FQGNSA. CDR3 in amino acids: CASSLVYQETQYF. The CDR3 nucleotides read TGTGCCAGCAGCTTAGTTTACCAAGAGACCCAGTACTTC.

The rearrangement joins TRBV6-5 to TRBJ1-1; D not resolved. This CDR3 spans 13 amino acids. Germline V CDR1 and CDR2: MNHEY, SVGAGI. The V end was cut by 4 bases, the J end by 1 base, with 7 bases between. The CDR3 sequence: CASSSPKNTEAFF. The CDR3 DNA is TGTGCCAGCAGTTCGCCCAAGAACACTGAAGCTTTCTTT.

V gene TRBV24-1 combines with J gene TRBJ2-3, with 8 bases identical to TRBD2. V gave up 5 bases and J gave up 3 bases; unmatched junction bases: 3. Germline CDR1 KGHDR, CDR2 SFDVKD. CDR3 size: 14 residues. This chain's CDR3 is CATSGGLETDTQYF. The CDR3 region has the DNA TGTGCCACCAGTGGGGGACTAGAGACAGATACGCAGTATTTT.

V is TRBV28 and J is TRBJ1-5; D is possibly TRBD1 (6 bases). The CDR3 extends over 14 amino acids. Trimming shortened V by 6 bases and J by 3 bases, and 12 bases separated the two germline ends. The V gene's germline CDR1 is MDHEN and CDR2 SYDVKM. CDR3 region: CASSIQGINQPQHF. CDR3 sequence (DNA): TGTGCCAGCAGCATACAGGGAATCAATCAGCCCCAGCATTTT.

The chain joins TRBV4-3 to TRBJ2-5; 10 bases match TRBD2. Germline lookup yields CDR1 LGHNA and CDR2 YSLEER. Trimming removed 0 bases from V and 1 base from J; junction bases left unmatched: 8. This CDR3 is built from 18 residues. In DNA form, the CDR3 reads TGCGCCAGCAGCCAAGATCTCCCGGCTAGCGGGGGCCAAGAGACCCAGTACTTC. This gives the protein CASSQDLPASGGQETQYF.

This chain uses TRBV7-6 with TRBJ2-3, with TRBD2 as a possible D gene (5 bases). V dropped 2 bases and J dropped 0 bases, with 6 bases sitting between them. The CDR3 extends over 14 amino acids. Germline V lookup: CDR1 SGHVS, CDR2 FNYEAQ. The CDR3 region is CASSLSGSTDTQYF. The CDR3, as DNA: TGTGCCAGCAGCTTATCGGGAAGCACAGATACGCAGTATTTT. The full variable domain, completed using reference TRBV7-6 and TRBJ2-3, is GAGVSQSPRYKVTKRGQDVALRCDPISGHVSLYWYRQALGQGPEFLTYFNYEAQQDKSGLPNDRFSAERPEGSISTLTIQRTEQRDSAMYRCASSLSGSTDTQYFGPGTRLTVL.

This clone is a singleton in its sample. The rearrangement joins TRBV30 to TRBJ1-5, with a possible D match to TRBD1 (5 bases). The CDR3 runs to 15 residues. Germline V gene sequence: CDR1 GTSNPN, CDR2 SVGIG (reference sequence). V gave up 0 bases and J gave up 4 bases, with 13 bases separating them. Here the CDR3 DNA reads TGTGCCTGGAGTGTGGGGCGAGAGAGAAATCAGCCCCAGCATTTT. It is translated as CAWSVGRERNQPQHF.

This chain joins TRBV4-1 and TRBJ2-5, with 7 nucleotides matching TRBD2. The V gene's germline CDR1 is MGHRA and CDR2 YSYEKL. The CDR3 is 15 residues long. J lost 0 bases, V lost 4 bases, and 5 bases had no gene match. CDR3 loop: CASSPRRGNQETQYF. DNA for the CDR3: TGCGCCAGCAGCCCCCGGCGGGGGAACCAAGAGACCCAGTACTTC.

The chain is built from TRBV18 and TRBJ1-1; D gene uncertain. This CDR3 contains 15 residues. Trimming left V 0 bases short and J 0 bases short, with 8 bases between. Germline V lookup: CDR1 KGHSH, CDR2 LQKENI. The CDR3 is CASSPPRGMNTEAFF. DNA of the CDR3: TGTGCCAGCTCACCACCGCGAGGGATGAACACTGAAGCTTTCTTT.

V gene TRBV7-6 combines with J gene TRBJ1-2; D remains ambiguous. Germline V lookup: CDR1 SGHVS, CDR2 FNYEAQ. V shed 0 bases and J shed 6 bases, with 8 bases lying between them. The CDR3 is 13 residues long. The CDR3 loop reads CASSLAGGDGYTF. The CDR3 nucleotides read TGTGCCAGCAGCTTAGCGGGCGGGGATGGCTACACCTTC.

Remarks on this clone: Other nucleotide sequences in the sample specify the same CDR3. The rearrangement uses TRBV9 and TRBJ2-3; TRBD2 matches 13 bases. The CDR3 sequence is 16 residues long. Germline V gene sequence: CDR1 SGDLS, CDR2 YYNGEE. V gave up 2 bases and J gave up 1 base; unmatched junction bases: 1. The CDR3 is CASSVGLAGGTDTQYF. For the CDR3, the DNA is TGTGCCAGCAGCGTCGGACTAGCGGGGGGCACAGATACGCAGTATTTT.

In DNA form, the CDR3 reads TGTGCCAGCAAGGACTTTTCGAACACTGAAGCTTTCTTT. It is translated as CASKDFSNTEAFF. V and J are TRBV7-2 and TRBJ1-1; no definite D call. The V gene's germline CDR1 is SGHTA and CDR2 FQGNSA. V lost 7 bases and J lost 1, with 10 bases in between. The CDR3 sequence is 13 residues long.